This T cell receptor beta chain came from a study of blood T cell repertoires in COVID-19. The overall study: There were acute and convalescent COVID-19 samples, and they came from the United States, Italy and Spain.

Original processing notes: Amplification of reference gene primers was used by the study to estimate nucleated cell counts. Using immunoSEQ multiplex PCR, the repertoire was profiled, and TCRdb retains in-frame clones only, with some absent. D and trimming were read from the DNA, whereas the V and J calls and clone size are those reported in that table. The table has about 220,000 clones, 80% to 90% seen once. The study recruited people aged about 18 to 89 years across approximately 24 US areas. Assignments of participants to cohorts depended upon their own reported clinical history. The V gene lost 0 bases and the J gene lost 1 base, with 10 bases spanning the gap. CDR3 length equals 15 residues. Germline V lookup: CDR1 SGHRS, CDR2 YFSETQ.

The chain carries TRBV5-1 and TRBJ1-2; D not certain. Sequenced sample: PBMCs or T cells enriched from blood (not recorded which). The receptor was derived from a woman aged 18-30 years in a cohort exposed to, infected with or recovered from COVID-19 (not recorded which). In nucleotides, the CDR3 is TGCGCCAGCAGCTTGGAGGCGGGATTTAACTATGGCTACACCTTC. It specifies CASSLEAGFNYGYTF.